These T cell receptor beta chains were read from a single sample in a study of OX40 agonist ivuxolimab in advanced cancers. Profiling relied on immunoSEQ multiplex PCR, and the TCRdb table lists in-frame clones only, not all of them. The sample shows tens of thousands of clones, roughly three quarters of them seen only once. The sequenced sample was CD4+ or CD8+ T cells sorted from blood, obtained in a trial of the OX40 agonist ivuxolimab. All receptors come from an adult with an advanced solid tumor such as melanoma, head and neck, liver or kidney cancer. Each CDR3 is given without its conserved first and last residue. Expanded clones get a size class; other rows say once, few or many, or leave the size out.

v_call	clone_size	cdr3_aa
TRBV2	-	ASSEATGGYYEQY
TRBV27	once	ASLGAPENTEAF
TRBV5-1	-	ASSLGGFQETQY
TRBV6-4	once	ASSRQGGTEAF
TRBV19	-	ASSRTGLHAQY
TRBV19	-	ASSTHRDTGYEQY
TRBV5-1	-	ASSPGQGLGYT
TRBV19	-	ASGRQGYGNQPQH
TRBV30	-	AWSKGMAGTYNEQF
TRBV9	-	ASSKEGADTQY
TRBV6-5	-	ASSYGGNRGYEKLF
TRBV11-2	-	ASSEGTIAF
TRBV6-1	-	ASSEQESSYNEQF
TRBV9	-	ASSVGGGGGETQY
TRBV7-2	few	ASSLGGPYEQY
TRBV2	once	ASSEAMGRGSVSPLH
TRBV30	-	ASRGEAGNEKLF
TRBV7-6	-	ASSLEVAGAYEQY
TRBV6-5	-	ASSRQGLSGNTIY
TRBV14	-	ASSQEPWALSGSSYEQY
TRBV4-2	-	ASSQATDTQY
TRBV2	-	ASNSKTSVQETQY
TRBV6-5	-	ASSSGDPLSGNTIY
TRBV5-1	once	ASSLGSNTEAF
TRBV7-2	-	ASSLLEPTDTQY
TRBV10-1	-	ASSESRLAVNTGELF
TRBV10-3	-	AISEFQGAGYGYT
TRBV6-5	-	ASSLQYLYGYT
TRBV28	few	ASSFQGYEQY
TRBV29-1	-	SVEGPRGQRQGNYGYT
TRBV11-2	-	ASSLGGQAILT
TRBV11-2	-	ASSLDTNTGELF
TRBV4-3	-	ASSQDRGGTKNIQY
TRBV7-9	-	ASSPPGGPYGYT
TRBV27	-	ASSTKGSGANVLT
TRBV7-9	few	ASSLGTGTSYGYT
TRBV5-4	-	ASSLQGREETQY
TRBV10-1	-	ASSGAGGPTVNTDTQY
TRBV28	-	ASTLGLGTDTQY
TRBV11-2	-	ASSSEGTSGWELF